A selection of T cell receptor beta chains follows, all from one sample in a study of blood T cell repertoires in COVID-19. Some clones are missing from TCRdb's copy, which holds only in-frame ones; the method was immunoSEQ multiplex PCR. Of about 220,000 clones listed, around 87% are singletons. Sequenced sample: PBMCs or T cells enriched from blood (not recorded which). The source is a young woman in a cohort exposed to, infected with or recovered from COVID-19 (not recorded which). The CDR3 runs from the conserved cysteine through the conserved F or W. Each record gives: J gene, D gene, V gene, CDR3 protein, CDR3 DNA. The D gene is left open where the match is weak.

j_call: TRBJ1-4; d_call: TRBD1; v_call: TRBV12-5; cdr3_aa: CASGSRQGVPNEKLFF; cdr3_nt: TGTGCTAGTGGCTCGCGACAGGGTGTACCGAATGAAAAACTGTTTTTT
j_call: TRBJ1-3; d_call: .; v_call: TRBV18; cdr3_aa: CASSPLPISSGNTIYF; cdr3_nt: TGTGCCAGCTCACCGCTCCCTATTAGCTCTGGAAACACCATATATTTT
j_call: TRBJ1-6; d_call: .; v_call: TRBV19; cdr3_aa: CASSIGVGSPLHF; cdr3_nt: TGTGCCAGTAGTATCGGGGTGGGTTCACCCCTCCACTTT
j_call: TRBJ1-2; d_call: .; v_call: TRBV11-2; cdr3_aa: CASSLVGGRPYGYTF; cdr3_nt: TGTGCCAGCAGCTTAGTAGGGGGTAGACCCTATGGCTACACCTTC
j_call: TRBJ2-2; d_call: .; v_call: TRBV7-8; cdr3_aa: CASRLSRTENTGELFF; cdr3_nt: TGTGCCAGCCGTTTATCCCGGACAGAGAACACCGGGGAGCTGTTTTTT
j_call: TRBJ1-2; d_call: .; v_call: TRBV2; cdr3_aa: CASREGYYGYTF; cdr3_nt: TGTGCCAGCAGAGAGGGTTACTATGGCTACACCTTC
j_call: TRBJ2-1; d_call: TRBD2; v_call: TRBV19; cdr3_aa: CASSIAGGPNEQFF; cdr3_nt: TGTGCCAGTAGTATAGCGGGAGGGCCGAATGAGCAGTTCTTC
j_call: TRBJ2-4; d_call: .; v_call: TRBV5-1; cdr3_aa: CASSPEGQNIQYF; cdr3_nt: TGCGCCAGCAGCCCGGAGGGACAAAACATTCAGTACTTC
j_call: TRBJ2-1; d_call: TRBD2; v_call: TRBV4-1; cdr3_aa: CASSQDPVSSGFYNEQFF; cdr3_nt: TGCGCCAGCAGCCAAGATCCGGTGTCTAGCGGGTTTTACAATGAGCAGTTCTTC
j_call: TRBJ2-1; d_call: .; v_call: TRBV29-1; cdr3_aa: CSVVRGVGEQFF; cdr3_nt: TGCAGCGTTGTCCGGGGTGTAGGTGAGCAGTTCTTC
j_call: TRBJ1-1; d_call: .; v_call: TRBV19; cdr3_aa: CASSTHPTSGGTEAFF; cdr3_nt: TGTGCCAGTAGTACACACCCGACCTCTGGGGGGACTGAAGCTTTCTTT
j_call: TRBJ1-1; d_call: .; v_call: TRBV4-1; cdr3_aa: CASNGDLGRGVEAFF; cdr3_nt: TGCGCCAGCAACGGGGACCTCGGGAGGGGGGTTGAAGCTTTCTTT
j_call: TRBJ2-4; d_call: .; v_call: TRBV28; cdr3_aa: CASTPVAKNIQYF; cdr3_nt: TGTGCCAGCACTCCTGTAGCCAAAAACATTCAGTACTTC
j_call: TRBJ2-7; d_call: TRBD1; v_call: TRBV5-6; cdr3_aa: CASSLLQGSAYEQYF; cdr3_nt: TGTGCCAGCAGCTTGTTACAGGGGTCTGCCTACGAGCAGTACTTC